The next 32 T cell receptor beta chains were all read from a single sample in a study of T-cell reconstitution after alpha-beta-depleted transplantation in children. For TCRbeta, the library was prepared with unique molecular identifiers. TCRdb called the PCR reads again in MiXCR, with one record for every CDR3 protein. In the table there are around 380,000 distinct CDR3 sequences, roughly a tenth of which are singletons. The sample here was PBMCs from the stem cell graft donor, taken from the stem cell graft. The receptors derive from a human donor who donated a stem cell graft to a child with acute myeloid leukemia.

The sample holds a few counts of this clonotype. The chain employs TRBV10-3 and TRBJ1-2; D gene ambiguous. CDR1 and CDR2 (germline): ENHRY, SYGVKD. Trimming stripped 2 bases from V and 1 base from J, with 8 bases between. This CDR3 contains 14 residues. In DNA form, the CDR3 reads TGTGCCATCAGTGAGGTAGACGTTAACTATGGCTACACCTTC. Protein product: CAISEVDVNYGYTF.

This sequence joins TRBV10-3 and TRBJ2-1, with TRBD2 matching 8 bases. CDR3 size: 14 residues. Germline V lookup: CDR1 ENHRY, CDR2 SYGVKD. With 6 bases clipped from V and 3 bases from J, the junction kept 4 bases outside the gene matches. The CDR3 DNA reads TGTGCCATCAGACCGGGACTAGTCTACAATGAGCAGTTCTTC. Protein: CAIRPGLVYNEQFF.

The chain carries TRBV9 and TRBJ1-2, with D possibly matching TRBD1 (5 bases). This CDR3 is 14 amino acids long. Between the trimmed V and J ends, which lost 0 bases and 4 bases, there was a span of 10 bases. Germline lookup yields CDR1 SGDLS and CDR2 YYNGEE. DNA for the CDR3: TGTGCCAGCAGCGTAGAGACTGGGGCCTATGGCTACACCTTC. Translated, it gives CASSVETGAYGYTF.

This chain connects TRBV6-5 to TRBJ2-1; 7 nucleotides agree with TRBD2. From germline, CDR1 is MNHEY and CDR2 SVGAGI. After removal of 6 bases from V and 6 bases from J, the junction contained 11 bases not matched to a gene. CDR3 length: 15 amino acids. For the CDR3, the DNA is TGTGCCAGCAGCTTAACCGGGACTATTTTCAATGAGCAGTTCTTC. Translating it yields CASSLTGTIFNEQFF.

This clonotype was counted ten times or more. The rearrangement uses TRBV20-1 and TRBJ2-3; D not resolved. CDR3 size: 13 residues. The germline V gene has CDR1 DFQATT and CDR2 SNEGSKA (reference sequence). V lost 5 bases to trimming and J lost 6 bases, with 15 bases between them. Here the CDR3 DNA reads TGCAGTGCTCTCCACACAACTGGGGATACGCAGTATTTT. This translates into CSALHTTGDTQYF.

This clonotype was detected many times. The V and J genes are TRBV5-1 and TRBJ2-7, with TRBD2 identical over 12 bases. Looked up from germline, CDR1 is SGHRS and CDR2 is YFSETQ. This CDR3 is built from 14 residues. The V gene end was trimmed by 5 bases and the J gene end by 3 bases; junction bases not matched to a gene: 3. The CDR3 region is CASRSGLAGYEQYF. In DNA form, the CDR3 reads TGCGCCAGCAGGTCGGGACTAGCGGGCTACGAGCAGTACTTC.

The chain is built from TRBV6-1 and TRBJ2-6; no definite D call. The CDR3 runs to 15 residues. Germline loops: CDR1 MNHNS, CDR2 SASEGT. V lost 6 bases, J lost 0 bases, and 9 bases lay in between. CDR3 region: CASRLITSGANVLTF. The CDR3 DNA sequence: TGTGCCAGCAGGTTGATAACCTCTGGGGCCAACGTCCTGACTTTC.

This clonotype turned up a few times. The V and J genes are TRBV7-9 and TRBJ2-3; 12 nucleotides line up with TRBD2. Germline loops: CDR1 SEHNR, CDR2 FQNEAQ (reference sequence). Germline trimming cut 3 bases from V and 0 bases from J; bases unmatched to any gene: 1. The CDR3 spans 16 residues. Written as DNA, the CDR3 is TGTGCCAGCAGCTTCACTAGCGGGAGGAGCACAGATACGCAGTATTTT. It codes for CASSFTSGRSTDTQYF.

This clonotype was detected a few times. The chain couples TRBV6-1 to TRBJ2-2; TRBD2 aligns across 8 bases. Trimming took 6 bases from V and 5 from J; bases not matched to a gene: 8. The V gene's germline CDR1 is MNHNS and CDR2 SASEGT. CDR3 length equals 15 residues. CDR3 sequence reads: CASSLFGRVTGELFF. The DNA for the CDR3 is TGTGCCAGCAGCCTCTTCGGGAGGGTTACCGGGGAGCTGTTTTTT.

In this sample, this clonotype turned up a few times. The rearrangement links TRBV3-1 to TRBJ2-1; 11 bases align to TRBD2. CDR3 size: 17 residues. Per germline, CDR1 LGHDT and CDR2 YNNKEL (reference sequence). Trimming cost V 6 bases and J 3 bases; bases outside gene matches: 10. CDR3 coding DNA: TGTGCCAGCAGGGCAACTAGCGGGGGACCTAGCTACAATGAGCAGTTCTTC. This sequence encodes CASRATSGGPSYNEQFF.

This sequence joins TRBV6-1 and TRBJ1-4; 9 nucleotides line up with TRBD1. V gave up 6 bases and J gave up 5 bases; unmatched junction bases: 4. The CDR3 is 14 amino acids. Looked up from germline, CDR1 is MNHNS and CDR2 is SASEGT. The CDR3, as DNA: TGTGCCAGCAGGACCGGACAGGGGAATGAAAAACTGTTTTTT. Its translation: CASRTGQGNEKLFF.

This clonotype was counted a few times. The chain has TRBV4-1 and TRBJ2-7; D remains unclear. Germline CDR1 MGHRA, CDR2 YSYEKL. This CDR3 spans 16 amino acids. V lost 1 base to trimming and J lost 2 bases, with 15 bases between them. This CDR3 reads CASSQVPEATTYEQYF. CDR3 DNA: TGCGCCAGCAGCCAAGTACCCGAGGCTACAACCTACGAGCAGTACTTC.

This clonotype was counted only a few times. V is TRBV6-5 and J is TRBJ2-1, with 7 nucleotides matching TRBD2. V shed 5 bases and J 0 bases; nucleotides not matched to a gene: 7. The CDR3 spans 16 residues. The V gene's germline CDR1 is MNHEY and CDR2 SVGAGI. The CDR3: CASSNQLAISYNEQFF. The CDR3 DNA reads as TGTGCCAGCAGTAACCAACTAGCGATCTCCTACAATGAGCAGTTCTTC.

This clonotype was observed at least ten times. The chain links TRBV5-1 to TRBJ2-5, with a possible D match to TRBD1 (6 bases). The CDR3 consists of 14 residues. Germline V gene sequence: CDR1 SGHRS, CDR2 YFSETQ. V lost 5 bases and J 3 bases, leaving 14 bases between the germline ends. Written as DNA, the CDR3 is TGCGCCAGCAGTTACCGGGACACCAAAGAGACCCAGTACTTC. Translating it yields CASSYRDTKETQYF.

The gene calls are TRBV9 and TRBJ2-7; 9 nucleotides align to TRBD2. J gave up 4 bases and V 2 bases, and 7 bases lay outside the gene matches. The CDR3 is 15 amino acids. CDR1 and CDR2 (germline): SGDLS, YYNGEE. CDR3 sequence reads: CASSVSGSEWYEQYF. The CDR3 DNA is TGTGCCAGCAGCGTTAGCGGGAGTGAGTGGTACGAGCAGTACTTC.

There are many counts of this clonotype. The gene calls are TRBV7-3 and TRBJ2-2, with TRBD1 matching over 10 bases. This CDR3 has 14 residues. V shed 3 bases and J 7 bases; nucleotides not matched to a gene: 2. Germline lookup yields CDR1 SGHTA and CDR2 FQGTGA. CDR3 coding DNA: TGTGCCAGCAGCTTGGGACAGGGGAGCGGGGAGCTGTTTTTT. Its protein product is CASSLGQGSGELFF.

In its sample, this clonotype was seen a few times. The gene calls are TRBV2 and TRBJ2-7, with 11 bases identical to TRBD2. V dropped 0 bases and J dropped 2; count of bases not matched to a gene: 6. There are 17 residues in the CDR3. Germline V CDR1 and CDR2: SNHLY, FYNNEI. This CDR3 reads CASSEARGLAVAYEQYF. Written as DNA, the CDR3 is TGTGCCAGCAGTGAAGCCAGGGGACTAGCGGTAGCCTACGAGCAGTACTTC.

The chain couples TRBV20-1 to TRBJ1-3; D gene uncertain. The ends were cut back, 0 bases at V and 3 bases at J, with 9 bases in the middle. The CDR3 spans 14 residues. The germline gives CDR1 DFQATT, CDR2 SNEGSKA (reference sequence). The CDR3 loop reads CSARDTGGGNTIYF. The CDR3 nucleotides are TGCAGTGCTAGAGATACGGGTGGTGGAAACACCATATATTTT.

V and J are TRBV7-2 and TRBJ2-3, with TRBD2 as a possible D gene (6 bases). Deletions cut 2 bases from V and 3 bases from J, with 18 bases between. Germline CDR1 SGHTA, CDR2 FQGNSA. The CDR3 spans 17 residues. CDR3 residues: CASSLRLVGGVTDTQYF. DNA for the CDR3: TGTGCCAGCAGCTTACGGTTGGTGGGAGGAGTAACAGATACGCAGTATTTT.

This clonotype showed up just a few times. The chain is built from TRBV7-2 and TRBJ1-6; possibly TRBD1 for D (5 bases). Between the trimmed V and J ends, which lost 1 base and 0 bases, there was a span of 10 bases. This CDR3 region has 17 residues. Germline V gene lookup returns CDR1 SGHTA and CDR2 FQGNSA. The CDR3 reads CASSLGGPRSYNSPLHF. CDR3 coding DNA: TGTGCCAGCAGCTTAGGGGGACCGCGCTCCTATAATTCACCCCTCCACTTT.

There are a few counts of this clonotype. The chain recombines TRBV5-1 with TRBJ1-2; D remains unclear. Germline V lookup: CDR1 SGHRS, CDR2 YFSETQ. CDR3 length: 15 amino acids. V was clipped by 5 bases and J by 0 bases, with 14 bases between them. CDR3 bases: TGCGCCAGCAGGCCGGACGGCCGAGCTAACTATGGCTACACCTTC. It codes for CASRPDGRANYGYTF.

This sequence joins TRBV4-2 and TRBJ1-2; a weak D match, TRBD1 (5 bases). The germline CDR1 and CDR2 sequences are LGHNA and YNFKEQ. This CDR3 comprises 13 residues. V lost 2 bases to trimming and J lost 13 bases, with 17 bases between them. CDR3 loop: CASSQTGDDRLTF. CDR3 in DNA: TGTGCCAGCAGCCAAACCGGGGACGACCGCCTCACCTTC.

This clonotype was counted between two and nine times. This chain links TRBV7-9 with TRBJ1-6; D is unresolved. Germline CDR1 and CDR2: SEHNR and FQNEAQ (reference sequence). There are 15 residues in the CDR3. Trimming removed 5 bases at V and 3 bases at J, with 11 bases between. CDR3 in amino acids: CASSPFGGYNSPLHF. CDR3 DNA sequence: TGTGCCAGCAGCCCCTTTGGCGGCTATAATTCACCCCTCCACTTT.

This clonotype occurred a few times. V and J are TRBV29-1 and TRBJ1-5; TRBD1 is a possible D gene (5 bases). Trimming removed 0 bases at V and 0 bases at J, with 6 bases between. The CDR3 loop spans 14 amino acids. The germline V gene encodes CDR1 SQVTM and CDR2 ANQGSEA. CDR3 DNA: TGCAGCGTTGAAGAGGGGGATAGCAATCAGCCCCAGCATTTT. Translation gives CSVEEGDSNQPQHF.

The rearrangement uses TRBV7-6 and TRBJ1-5, with D perhaps matching TRBD1 (6 bases). Germline V CDR1 and CDR2: SGHVS, FNYEAQ. CDR3 size: 16 residues. Trimming cost V 5 bases and J 4 bases, with 18 bases left between them. The CDR3, as DNA: TGTGCCAGCAGCCCACGTGCGGGGGGGCCTAATCAGCCCCAGCATTTT. Protein product: CASSPRAGGPNQPQHF.

In this sample, this clonotype turned up many times. V gene TRBV4-1 combines with J gene TRBJ1-1; D gene uncertain. V was shortened by 0 bases and J by 11 bases, with 16 bases between the two germline ends. The germline V gene encodes CDR1 MGHRA and CDR2 YSYEKL. The CDR3 totals 14 residues. CDR3 in amino acids: CASSQDLEKKGAFF. As DNA, the CDR3 is TGCGCCAGCAGCCAAGATTTGGAAAAAAAAGGGGCTTTCTTT.

This clonotype came up a few times. The rearrangement uses TRBV12-3 or TRBV12-4 and TRBJ2-3; the D is unclear. This CDR3 has 14 residues. V was trimmed by 3 bases and J by 5 bases, leaving 12 bases between them. This CDR3 reads CASSFFGPGDTQYF. DNA for the CDR3: TGTGCCAGCAGTTTCTTTGGGCCGGGAGATACGCAGTATTTT.

The V call is TRBV7-3, the J call TRBJ2-7; 10 bases line up with TRBD2. The CDR3 is made up of 15 amino acids. Germline loops: CDR1 SGHTA, CDR2 FQGTGA. The trim removed 5 bases at V and 2 bases at J, leaving 6 bases unmatched. CDR3 DNA sequence: TGTGCCAGCAGCCCGGGTAGCGGGAGGCCCTACGAGCAGTACTTC. It specifies CASSPGSGRPYEQYF.

A few counts support this clonotype. The rearrangement links TRBV4-1 to TRBJ2-5; D perhaps matches TRBD2 (5 bases). CDR3 length: 14 residues. Trimming left V 2 bases short and J 7 bases short, with 14 bases between. CDR1 MGHRA and CDR2 YSYEKL come from the germline V gene. The CDR3 DNA sequence: TGCGCCAGCAGCCAATCTGGACTGTCATCGACCCAGTACTTC. Its translation: CASSQSGLSSTQYF.

The table lists this clonotype with a count of one. Here the CDR3 reads CASSTGRTSGNEQFF. The CDR3, as DNA: TGTGCCAGCAGCACAGGGCGGACTAGCGGTAATGAGCAGTTCTTC. J is TRBJ2-1 and V is TRBV7-6; 10 nucleotides match TRBD2. Germline values: CDR1 SGHVS, CDR2 FNYEAQ. The CDR3 is made up of 15 amino acids. Trimming removed 5 bases from V and 7 bases from J; junction bases left unmatched: 8.

The V call is TRBV24-1, the J call TRBJ2-1, with TRBD2 matching over 9 bases. Trimming removed 9 bases from V and 6 bases from J; junction bases left unmatched: 14. Germline V gene sequence: CDR1 KGHDR, CDR2 SFDVKD. CDR3 length: 16 amino acids. The CDR3 nucleotides read TGTGCCACCGGGCCTGGCGGGGGGGCATTCGGCAATGAGCAGTTCTTC. Encoded protein: CATGPGGGAFGNEQFF.

In this sample, this clonotype turned up a few times. The chain joins TRBV12-3 or TRBV12-4 to TRBJ2-1; D possibly corresponds to TRBD1 (5 bases). This CDR3 is 12 amino acids long. The ends were cut back, 4 bases at V and 8 bases at J, with 9 bases in the middle. The CDR3 DNA is TGTGCCAGCAGTTCCAGGGATGATGAGCAGTTCTTC. This codes for CASSSRDDEQFF.